Each of the 22 T cell receptor beta chains below was sequenced from the same sample in a study of shared clonotypes between healthy human individuals. Only in-frame clones appear in the TCRdb table, and some are missing; sequencing was by immunoSEQ multiplex PCR. The data show around 690,000 clones, roughly 91% seen once. The source material was memory CD8+ T cells from PBMCs. Subset reported: CD45RO+ cells pooled with CCR7-negative TemRA cells. Receptor source: a man in his late teens or twenties in good health. Some clones in this sample may be carry-over from other donors' samples.

The chain joins TRBV10-1 to TRBJ1-3; unclear D gene. V was pared by 11 bases and J by 0 bases, with 17 bases between. Germline V CDR1 and CDR2: WNHNN, SYGVQD (reference sequence). This CDR3 has 15 residues. This CDR3 reads CALKSYPPSGNTIYF. Written as DNA, the CDR3 is TGCGCCTTAAAAAGCTACCCCCCCTCTGGAAACACCATATATTTT.

The gene calls are TRBV5-3 and TRBJ2-2; 15 bases align to TRBD2. TRBV5-3 is an open reading frame, and its role is uncertain. This CDR3 spans 19 amino acids. With V trimmed by 5 bases and J by 1 base, 9 bases remained unmatched. This chain's CDR3 is CARRGDWTSGRENTGELFF. DNA of the CDR3: TGTGCCAGAAGGGGTGATTGGACTAGCGGGAGGGAGAACACCGGGGAGCTGTTTTTT.

The rearrangement links TRBV4-1 to TRBJ2-2, with D unclear. V was clipped by 0 bases and J by 13 bases, with 21 bases between them. Germline V lookup: CDR1 MGHRA, CDR2 YSYEKL. The CDR3 runs to 16 residues. The CDR3 DNA reads TGCGCCAGCAGCCAAGAACAAACTAAACTCCTCCCGTGGCTGTTTTTT. Protein sequence: CASSQEQTKLLPWLFF.

The chain recombines TRBV27 with TRBJ1-5, with unresolved D. Germline V CDR1 and CDR2: MNHEY, SMNVEV (reference sequence). CDR3 length: 15 amino acids. Trimming removed 1 base from V and 7 bases from J, with 14 bases in between. The chain's CDR3 is CASSLFSRVRQPQHF. The CDR3 coding sequence is TGTGCCAGCAGTTTATTCAGCCGCGTTCGACAGCCCCAGCATTTT.

The V and J genes are TRBV2 and TRBJ2-7; the D gene is possibly TRBD1 (5 bases). Germline V gene lookup returns CDR1 SNHLY and CDR2 FYNNEI. Trimming took off 2 bases at V and 5 bases at J, with 10 bases between the two ends. This CDR3 comprises 13 residues. In DNA, the CDR3 is TGTGCCAGCAGTGAAAACAGGCAGCACGAGCAGTACTTC. It translates to CASSENRQHEQYF. Using reference TRBV2 and TRBJ2-7 for the parts outside the CDR3, the full variable domain is EPEVTQTPSHQVTQMGQEVILRCVPISNHLYFYWYRQILGQKVEFLVSFYNNEISEKSEIFDDQFSVERPDGSNFTLKIRSTKLEDSAMYFCASSENRQHEQYFGPGTRLTVT.

This chain uses TRBV10-3 with TRBJ1-4; D remains unclear. The V gene lost 6 bases and the J gene lost 0 bases, with 11 bases spanning the gap. The CDR3 extends over 15 amino acids. The V gene's germline CDR1 is ENHRY and CDR2 SYGVKD. CDR3 region: CAIRAEVATNEKLFF. The CDR3 DNA follows: TGTGCCATCAGGGCTGAGGTTGCAACTAATGAAAAACTGTTTTTT.

This sequence joins TRBV9 and TRBJ2-3; D is perhaps TRBD2 (5 bases). The germline V and J ends were trimmed by 3 bases and 6 bases, with 14 bases remaining between them. Per the germline V gene, CDR1 is SGDLS and CDR2 is YYNGEE. The CDR3 is 14 residues long. The CDR3 protein is CASSGTGMRDTQYF. CDR3 DNA sequence: TGTGCCAGCAGCGGGACTGGGATGAGGGATACGCAGTATTTT.

The chain uses TRBV7-2 and TRBJ2-4; weak D call: TRBD1 (6 bases). The V end lost 1 base, the J end lost 1 base, and 11 bases lay between the germline ends. Per germline, CDR1 SGHTA and CDR2 FQGNSA. The CDR3 length is 16 residues. This CDR3 reads CASSLEVGAAKNIQYF. In DNA form, the CDR3 reads TGTGCCAGCAGCTTAGAAGTGGGGGCGGCCAAAAACATTCAGTACTTC.

V and J are TRBV25-1 and TRBJ1-5; D is possibly TRBD1 (5 bases). Germline V gives CDR1 MGHDK, CDR2 SYGVNS. The V gene lost 6 bases and the J gene lost 6 bases, with 12 bases spanning the gap. This CDR3 has 13 residues. CDR3 residues: CASSWAGSQPQHF. CDR3 coding DNA: TGTGCCAGCAGCTGGGCAGGGAGTCAGCCCCAGCATTTT.

The chain couples TRBV6-6 to TRBJ1-2, with D hard to call. Germline V gene data show CDR1 as MNHNY and CDR2 as SVGAGI (reference sequence). V was pared by 2 bases and J by 6 bases, with 7 bases between. The CDR3 runs to 12 residues. CDR3 residues: CASSYDRDGYTF. CDR3 DNA sequence: TGTGCCAGCAGTTACGACCGGGATGGCTACACCTTC.

The chain has TRBV28 and TRBJ1-2; possible D gene TRBD1, 6 bases. The germline V gene has CDR1 MDHEN and CDR2 SYDVKM. With 8 bases removed from V and 5 bases from J, the gap between germline ends came to 24 bases. The CDR3 has 16 residues. Here the CDR3 reads CASQTEVWGRRYGYTF. Here the CDR3 DNA reads TGTGCCAGCCAGACGGAGGTTTGGGGGCGCAGATATGGCTACACCTTC.

This clone appeared a single time. The chain joins TRBV7-9 to TRBJ2-2; 9 bases match TRBD1. This CDR3 has 16 residues. V lost 1 base, J lost 6 bases, and 6 bases stayed unmatched. Germline loops: CDR1 SEHNR, CDR2 FQNEAQ (reference sequence). The CDR3 loop is CASSLVADRGSGELFF. The DNA of the CDR3 is TGTGCCAGCAGCTTAGTAGCCGACAGGGGGTCCGGGGAGCTGTTTTTT.

This chain joins TRBV2 and TRBJ2-5, with TRBD2 as a possible D gene (6 bases). Trimming removed 2 bases from V and 4 bases from J, with 20 bases in between. The CDR3 totals 17 residues. The germline gives CDR1 SNHLY, CDR2 FYNNEI. As DNA, the CDR3 is TGTGCCAGCAGTGAATACGGGGAGGTCGGAGCGGGAGAGACCCAGTACTTC. Its translation: CASSEYGEVGAGETQYF.

V and J are TRBV29-1 and TRBJ2-7, with D possibly TRBD2 on 6 matching bases. Trimming took 1 base from V and 2 from J, leaving 27 bases between them. CDR3 length: 19 residues. Per the germline V gene, CDR1 is SQVTM and CDR2 is ANQGSEA. The CDR3 reads CSVEVPLGGTRLGPYEQYF. The CDR3 DNA is TGCAGCGTTGAAGTCCCTTTGGGCGGGACCCGCCTGGGCCCCTACGAGCAGTACTTC.

The chain joins TRBV27 to TRBJ2-1; D may be TRBD1 (5 bases). The CDR3 runs to 16 residues. Trimming removed 4 bases at V and 4 bases at J, with 17 bases between. Germline CDR1 reads MNHEY; CDR2 reads SMNVEV (reference sequence). The CDR3 region has the DNA TGTGCCAGCAGTTACTCGGCAGGGCAGTTTTACAATGAGCAGTTCTTC. Protein product: CASSYSAGQFYNEQFF.

The chain carries TRBV6-1 and TRBJ2-2; 7 positions agree with TRBD1. V shed 6 bases, J shed 2 bases, and the junction held 6 bases outside the gene matches. CDR3 length equals 15 residues. Germline V CDR1 and CDR2: MNHNS, SASEGT. CDR3 protein: CASSYRGFNTGELFF. DNA of the CDR3: TGTGCCAGCAGCTACAGGGGATTCAACACCGGGGAGCTGTTTTTT.

The chain employs TRBV5-6 and TRBJ2-1; TRBD2 matches 11 bases. The germline V gene has CDR1 SGHDT and CDR2 YYEEEE. With V trimmed by 2 bases and J by 6 bases, 4 bases remained unmatched. The CDR3 runs 15 residues. CDR3 sequence reads: CASSFGLAGVNEQFF. The DNA for the CDR3 is TGTGCCAGCAGCTTCGGACTAGCGGGCGTCAATGAGCAGTTCTTC.

The CDR3 loop is CASSAVLQGTQKLFF. DNA of the CDR3: TGCGCCAGCAGTGCCGTACTCCAGGGGACCCAAAAACTGTTTTTT. The chain couples TRBV10-2 to TRBJ1-4; D is possibly TRBD1 (6 bases). The CDR3 is made up of 15 amino acids. Trimming pared 4 bases from V and 9 bases from J, leaving 18 bases between. Germline V gene lookup returns CDR1 WSHSY and CDR2 SAAADI.

The chain employs TRBV7-9 and TRBJ2-7; D not resolved. The CDR3 consists of 14 residues. Germline CDR1 reads SEHNR; CDR2 reads FQNEAQ (reference sequence). Trimming removed 4 bases at V and 7 bases at J, with 17 bases between. DNA for the CDR3: TGTGCCAGCAGCTGGGGTCATCGCTCTGCAGAGCAGTACTTC. Its protein is CASSWGHRSAEQYF.

A note on this clone: This same CDR3 is encoded by further DNA sequences in the sample. This sequence joins TRBV18 and TRBJ2-3; 13 nucleotides agree with TRBD2. Germline values: CDR1 KGHSH, CDR2 LQKENI. The CDR3 is 17 amino acids. After removal of 0 bases from V and 3 bases from J, the junction contained 3 bases not matched to a gene. The CDR3 reads CASSPPGLAGVTDTQYF. CDR3 nucleotide sequence: TGTGCCAGCTCACCACCCGGACTAGCGGGAGTTACAGATACGCAGTATTTT.

J is TRBJ2-3 and V is TRBV2; the match to TRBD2 covers 7 bases. The trim removed 4 bases at V and 0 bases at J, leaving 4 bases unmatched. From germline, CDR1 is SNHLY and CDR2 FYNNEI. The CDR3 totals 15 residues. The DNA for the CDR3 is TGTGCCAGCAGTGGCGAGCGGGGAAGCACAGATACGCAGTATTTT. This codes for CASSGERGSTDTQYF.

The chain has TRBV27 and TRBJ2-3; D may be TRBD2 (5 bases). Germline CDR1 MNHEY, CDR2 SMNVEV (reference sequence). V was shortened by 5 bases and J by 6 bases, with 15 bases between the two germline ends. The CDR3 is 14 amino acids. CDR3 loop: CASSAQLVSDTQYF. The CDR3 DNA sequence: TGTGCCAGCAGTGCGCAACTAGTTTCTGATACGCAGTATTTT.